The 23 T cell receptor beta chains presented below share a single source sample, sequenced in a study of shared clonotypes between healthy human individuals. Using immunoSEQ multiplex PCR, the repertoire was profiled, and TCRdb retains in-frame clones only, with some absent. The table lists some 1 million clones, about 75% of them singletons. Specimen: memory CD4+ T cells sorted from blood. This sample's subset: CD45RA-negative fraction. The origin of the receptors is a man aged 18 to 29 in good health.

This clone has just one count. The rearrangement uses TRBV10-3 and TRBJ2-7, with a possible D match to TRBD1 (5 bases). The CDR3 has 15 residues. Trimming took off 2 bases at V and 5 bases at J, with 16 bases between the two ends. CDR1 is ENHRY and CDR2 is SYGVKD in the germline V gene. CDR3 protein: CAISERAGIFNEQYF. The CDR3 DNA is TGTGCCATCAGTGAGAGGGCAGGGATATTCAACGAGCAGTACTTC.

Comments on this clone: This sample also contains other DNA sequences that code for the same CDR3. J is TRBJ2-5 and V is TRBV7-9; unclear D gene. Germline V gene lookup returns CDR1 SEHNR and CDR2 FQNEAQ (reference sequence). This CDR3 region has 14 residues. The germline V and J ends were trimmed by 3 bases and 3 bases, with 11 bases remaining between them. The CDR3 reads CASSLAANEETQYF. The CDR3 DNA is TGTGCCAGCAGCTTGGCGGCTAATGAAGAGACCCAGTACTTC. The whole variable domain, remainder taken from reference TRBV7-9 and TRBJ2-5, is DTGVSQNPRHKITKRGQNVTFRCDPISEHNRLYWYRQTLGQGPEFLTYFQNEAQLEKSRLLSDRFSAERPKGSFSTLEIQRTEQGDSAMYLCASSLAANEETQYFGPGTRLLVL.

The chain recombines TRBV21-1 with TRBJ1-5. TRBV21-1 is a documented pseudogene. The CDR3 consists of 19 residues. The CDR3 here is CASRANCGGGRPRNQPQHF. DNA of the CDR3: TGTGCCAGCAGAGCAAACTGTGGGGGTGGGCGGCCGAGGAATCAGCCCCAGCATTTT.

CDR3 sequence reads: CASSAGNYEQYF. The CDR3 DNA is TGTGCCAGTAGTGCGGGGAACTACGAGCAGTACTTC. This rearrangement joins TRBV19 to TRBJ2-7; D possibly corresponds to TRBD2 (6 bases). V was cut by 5 bases and J by 3 bases, with 8 bases left in between. Germline V gives CDR1 LNHDA, CDR2 SQIVND (reference sequence). The CDR3 runs 12 residues.

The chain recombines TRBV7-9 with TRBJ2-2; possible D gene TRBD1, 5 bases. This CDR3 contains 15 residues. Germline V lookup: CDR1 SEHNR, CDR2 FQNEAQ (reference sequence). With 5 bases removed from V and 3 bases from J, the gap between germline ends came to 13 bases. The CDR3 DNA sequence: TGTGCCAGCAGCCCCGGCAGGGTGGACACCGGGGAGCTGTTTTTT. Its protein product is CASSPGRVDTGELFF.

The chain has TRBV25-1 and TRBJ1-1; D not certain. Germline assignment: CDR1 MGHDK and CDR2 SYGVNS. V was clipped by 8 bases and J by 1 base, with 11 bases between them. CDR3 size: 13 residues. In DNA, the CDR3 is TGTGCCAGCCACAAGGACCCGAACACTGAAGCTTTCTTT. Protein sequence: CASHKDPNTEAFF.

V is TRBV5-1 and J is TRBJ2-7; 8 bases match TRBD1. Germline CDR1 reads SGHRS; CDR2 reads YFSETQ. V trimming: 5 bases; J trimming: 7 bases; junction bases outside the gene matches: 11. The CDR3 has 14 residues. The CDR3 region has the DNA TGCGCCAGCAGTAGAAACAGGGGGGTGGAAGAGCAGTACTTC. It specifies CASSRNRGVEEQYF.

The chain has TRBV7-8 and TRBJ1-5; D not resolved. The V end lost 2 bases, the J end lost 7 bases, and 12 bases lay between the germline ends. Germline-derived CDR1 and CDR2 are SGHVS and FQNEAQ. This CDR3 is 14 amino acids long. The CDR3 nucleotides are TGTGCCAGCAGCTTAATGGTAGGCACGCAGCCCCAGCATTTT. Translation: CASSLMVGTQPQHF.

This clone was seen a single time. The chain's CDR3 is CASSGGNKPQHF. DNA of the CDR3: TGTGCCAGTAGTGGGGGAAATAAGCCCCAGCATTTT. This rearrangement joins TRBV19 to TRBJ1-5; a possible D gene is TRBD1 (5 bases). The CDR3 is made up of 12 amino acids. V lost 5 bases and J lost 8, with 10 bases in between. Germline CDR1 and CDR2: LNHDA and SQIVND (reference sequence).

In DNA, the CDR3 is TGCGCCAGCAGCTTGGGACTAGGACAGGCCGATACGCAGTATTTT. This gives the protein CASSLGLGQADTQYF. The genes are TRBV5-1 and TRBJ2-3, with a weak D call TRBD1 (7 bases). From germline, CDR1 is SGHRS and CDR2 YFSETQ. This CDR3 comprises 15 residues. V was clipped by 0 bases and J by 6 bases, with 14 bases between them.

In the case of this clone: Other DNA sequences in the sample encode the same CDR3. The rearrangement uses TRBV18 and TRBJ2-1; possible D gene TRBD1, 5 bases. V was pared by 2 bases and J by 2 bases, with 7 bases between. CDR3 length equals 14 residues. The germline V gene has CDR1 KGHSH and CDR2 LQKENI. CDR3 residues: CASSPGAPYNEQFF. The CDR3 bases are TGTGCCAGCTCACCAGGGGCCCCCTACAATGAGCAGTTCTTC.

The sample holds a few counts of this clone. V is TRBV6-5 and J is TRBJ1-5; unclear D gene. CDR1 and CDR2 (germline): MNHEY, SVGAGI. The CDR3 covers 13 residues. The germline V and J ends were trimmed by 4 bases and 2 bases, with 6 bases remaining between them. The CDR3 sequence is CASSFKGNQPQHF. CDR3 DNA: TGTGCCAGCAGTTTCAAGGGCAATCAGCCCCAGCATTTT.

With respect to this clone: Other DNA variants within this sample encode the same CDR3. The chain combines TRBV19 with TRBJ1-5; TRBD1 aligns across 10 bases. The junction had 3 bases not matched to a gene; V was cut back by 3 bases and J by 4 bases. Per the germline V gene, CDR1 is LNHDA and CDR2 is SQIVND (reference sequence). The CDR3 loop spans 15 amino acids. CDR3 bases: TGTGCCAGTAGTATTGAGGGACAGGGGAATCAGCCCCAGCATTTT. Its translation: CASSIEGQGNQPQHF.

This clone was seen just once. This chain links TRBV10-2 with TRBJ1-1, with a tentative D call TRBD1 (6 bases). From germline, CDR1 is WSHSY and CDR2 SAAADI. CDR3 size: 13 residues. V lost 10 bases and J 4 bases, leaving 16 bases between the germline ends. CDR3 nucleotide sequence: TGCGCCACCCAGGGGAACAGTTTCACTGAAGCTTTCTTT. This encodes CATQGNSFTEAFF.

CDR3 DNA sequence: TGTGCCAGCATCTCAGGGCAGGGGGACTACAATGAGCAGTTCTTC. This translates into CASISGQGDYNEQFF. This rearrangement joins TRBV6-1 to TRBJ2-1, with TRBD1 identical over 7 bases. This CDR3 is built from 15 residues. The V and J ends lost 7 bases and 3 bases, in that order; junction bases with no gene match: 9. The germline CDR1 and CDR2 sequences are MNHNS and SASEGT.

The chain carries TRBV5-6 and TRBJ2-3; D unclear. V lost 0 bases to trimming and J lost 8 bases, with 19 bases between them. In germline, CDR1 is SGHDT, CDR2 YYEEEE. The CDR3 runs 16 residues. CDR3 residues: CASSLGLRSSLGTQYF. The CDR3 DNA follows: TGTGCCAGCAGCTTGGGGCTCCGGAGTTCGTTGGGTACGCAGTATTTT.

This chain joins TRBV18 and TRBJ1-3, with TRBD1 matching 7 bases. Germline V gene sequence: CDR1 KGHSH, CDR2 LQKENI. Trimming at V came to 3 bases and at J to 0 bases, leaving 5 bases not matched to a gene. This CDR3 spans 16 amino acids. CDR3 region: CASSPGQSHSGNTIYF. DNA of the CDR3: TGTGCCAGCTCACCGGGACAGAGCCACTCTGGAAACACCATATATTTT.

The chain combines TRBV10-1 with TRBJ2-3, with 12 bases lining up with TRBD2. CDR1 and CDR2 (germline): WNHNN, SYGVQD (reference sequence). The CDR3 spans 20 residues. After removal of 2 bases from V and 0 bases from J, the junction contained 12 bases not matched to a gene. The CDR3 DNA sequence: TGCGCCAGCAGTGAGACGGGCCGGACTAGCGGGAAATCTAGCACAGATACGCAGTATTTT. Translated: CASSETGRTSGKSSTDTQYF.

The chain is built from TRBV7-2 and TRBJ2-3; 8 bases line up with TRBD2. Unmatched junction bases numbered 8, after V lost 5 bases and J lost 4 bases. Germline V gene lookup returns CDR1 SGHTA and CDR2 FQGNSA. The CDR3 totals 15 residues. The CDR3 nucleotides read TGTGCCAGCAGCCGGGCGGGAGGCCAGGCAGATACGCAGTATTTT. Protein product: CASSRAGGQADTQYF. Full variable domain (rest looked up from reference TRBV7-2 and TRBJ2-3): GAGVSQSPSNKVTEKGKDVELRCDPISGHTALYWYRQSLGQGLEFLIYFQGNSAPDKSGLPSDRFSAERTGGSVSTLTIQRTQQEDSAVYLCASSRAGGQADTQYFGPGTRLTVL.

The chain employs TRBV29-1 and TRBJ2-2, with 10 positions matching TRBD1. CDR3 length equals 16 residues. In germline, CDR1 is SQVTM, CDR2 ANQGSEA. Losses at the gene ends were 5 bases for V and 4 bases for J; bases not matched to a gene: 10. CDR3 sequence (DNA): TGCAGCGTTACGACGGGACAGGGGTTTGTCACCGGGGAGCTGTTTTTT. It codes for CSVTTGQGFVTGELFF.

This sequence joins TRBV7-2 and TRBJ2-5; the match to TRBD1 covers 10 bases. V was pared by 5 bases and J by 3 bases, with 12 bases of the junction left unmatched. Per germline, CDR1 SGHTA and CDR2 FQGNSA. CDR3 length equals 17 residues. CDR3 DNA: TGTGCCAGCAGCGCCGACAGGGGGCAGGCCAGAGAAGAGACCCAGTACTTC. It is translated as CASSADRGQAREETQYF.

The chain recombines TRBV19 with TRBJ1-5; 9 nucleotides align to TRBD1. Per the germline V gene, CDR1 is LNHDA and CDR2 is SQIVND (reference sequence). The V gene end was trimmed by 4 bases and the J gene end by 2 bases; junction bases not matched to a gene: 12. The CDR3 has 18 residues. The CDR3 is CASSRPGQGRFGNQPQHF. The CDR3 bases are TGTGCCAGTAGTAGACCGGGACAGGGTAGATTTGGCAATCAGCCCCAGCATTTT. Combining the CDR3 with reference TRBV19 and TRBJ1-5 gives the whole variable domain DGGITQSPKYLFRKEGQNVTLSCEQNLNHDAMYWYRQDPGQGLRLIYYSQIVNDFQKGDIAEGYSVSREKKESFPLTVTSAQKNPTAFYLCASSRPGQGRFGNQPQHFGDGTRLSIL.

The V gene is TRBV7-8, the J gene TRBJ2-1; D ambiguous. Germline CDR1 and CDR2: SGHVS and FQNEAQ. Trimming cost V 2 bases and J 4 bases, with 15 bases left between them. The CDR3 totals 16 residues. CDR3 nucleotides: TGTGCCAGCAGCTTAAAAACAGACCTCTTTTACAATGAGCAGTTCTTC. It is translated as CASSLKTDLFYNEQFF. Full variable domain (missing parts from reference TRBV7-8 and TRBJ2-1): GAGVSQSPRYKVAKRGQDVALRCDPISGHVSLFWYQQALGQGPEFLTYFQNEAQLDKSGLPSDRFFAERPEGSVSTLKIQRTQQEDSAVYLCASSLKTDLFYNEQFFGPGTRLTVL.